These 5 T cell receptor beta chains came from one sample sequenced in a study of blood T cell repertoires in COVID-19. Generated by immunoSEQ multiplex PCR, the TCRdb table keeps only in-frame clones and is missing some. The table lists under 95,000 clones, 88% of them singletons, with 5.1% in the top ten. Source material: peripheral blood. These receptors originate from a human donor in a cohort sampled during active COVID-19.

The chain joins TRBV7-2 to TRBJ2-7; 10 nucleotides match TRBD1. J was trimmed by 4 bases and V by 4 bases; bases with no gene match: 7. Germline V gene data show CDR1 as SGHTA and CDR2 as FQGNSA. There are 15 residues in the CDR3. In nucleotides, the CDR3 is TGTGCCAGCAGCTCCTCCGGGACAGGGGTTTACGAGCAGTACTTC. It yields the protein CASSSSGTGVYEQYF. Full variable domain (remainder filled in from reference TRBV7-2 and TRBJ2-7): GAGVSQSPSNKVTEKGKDVELRCDPISGHTALYWYRQSLGQGLEFLIYFQGNSAPDKSGLPSDRFSAERTGGSVSTLTIQRTQQEDSAVYLCASSSSGTGVYEQYFGPGTRLTVT.

J is TRBJ1-2 and V is TRBV24-1; weak D call: TRBD1 (6 bases). The CDR3 is 13 residues long. The ends were cut back, 4 bases at V and 2 bases at J, with 7 bases in the middle. Germline V gene lookup returns CDR1 KGHDR and CDR2 SFDVKD. The CDR3 here is CATSEGQNYGYTF. CDR3 DNA: TGTGCCACCAGTGAAGGACAGAACTATGGCTACACCTTC.

In nucleotides, the CDR3 is TGCGCCAGCAGCTATGTTCCTAGCGGGATGCGAGCAGGCGAGCAGTACTTC. Residues: CASSYVPSGMRAGEQYF. The rearrangement joins TRBV5-1 to TRBJ2-7; 9 nucleotides agree with TRBD2. CDR3 size: 17 residues. Per the germline V gene, CDR1 is SGHRS and CDR2 is YFSETQ. V dropped 3 bases and J dropped 6; count of bases not matched to a gene: 16.

This clone was recorded once. CDR3 sequence reads: CATSRPGTNSYEQYF. CDR3 sequence (DNA): TGTGCCACCAGCAGACCCGGGACAAACTCCTACGAGCAGTACTTC. V usage is TRBV15 and J usage is TRBJ2-7, with a tentative D call TRBD1 (6 bases). Trimming took off 2 bases at V and 0 bases at J, with 11 bases between the two ends. The length of the CDR3 is 15 residues. Germline V gene sequence: CDR1 LNHNV, CDR2 YYDKDF (reference sequence).

The rearrangement joins TRBV11-2 to TRBJ2-7; the D gene is possibly TRBD2 (5 bases). CDR3 length: 16 residues. CDR1 and CDR2 (germline): SGHAT, FQNNGV. V was pared by 0 bases and J by 0 bases, with 12 bases between. CDR3 region: CASSLERLASSYEQYF. CDR3 DNA sequence: TGTGCCAGCAGCTTAGAGCGGCTAGCTAGCTCCTACGAGCAGTACTTC.